This entry features one TCR beta chain sequence. This record comes from a study of monozygotic twins with inflammatory bowel disease. TCRdb reanalyzed the 5' RACE reads and collapses them to one entry per CDR3 protein, without DNA. Listed are more than 300,000 distinct CDR3 sequences; 2% to 3% falls within the top ten. CDR1 and CDR2 from the germline V gene are SGHRS and YFSETQ. The CDR3 is 19 residues long. The clonotype comes from a human donor with ulcerative colitis or Crohn's disease, or a healthy co-twin of an affected twin (not recorded which). Sample: blood. This sequence joins TRBV5-1 and TRBJ2-4. CDR3 residues: CASSFRPTTTELAKNMQYF.